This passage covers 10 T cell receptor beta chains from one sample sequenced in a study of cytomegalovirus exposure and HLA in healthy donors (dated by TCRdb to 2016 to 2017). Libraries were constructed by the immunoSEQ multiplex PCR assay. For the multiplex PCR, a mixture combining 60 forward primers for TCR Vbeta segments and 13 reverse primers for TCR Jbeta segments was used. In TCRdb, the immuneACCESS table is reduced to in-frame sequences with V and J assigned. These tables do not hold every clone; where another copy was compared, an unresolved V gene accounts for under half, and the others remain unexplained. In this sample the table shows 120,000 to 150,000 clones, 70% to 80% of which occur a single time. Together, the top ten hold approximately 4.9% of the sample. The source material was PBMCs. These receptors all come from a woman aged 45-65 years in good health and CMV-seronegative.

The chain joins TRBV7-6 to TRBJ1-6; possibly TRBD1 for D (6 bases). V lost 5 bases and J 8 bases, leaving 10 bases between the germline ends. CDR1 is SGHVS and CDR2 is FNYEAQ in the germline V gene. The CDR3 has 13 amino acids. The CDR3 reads CASSHGGDSPLHF. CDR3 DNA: TGTGCCAGCAGCCATGGGGGCGATTCACCCCTCCACTTT.

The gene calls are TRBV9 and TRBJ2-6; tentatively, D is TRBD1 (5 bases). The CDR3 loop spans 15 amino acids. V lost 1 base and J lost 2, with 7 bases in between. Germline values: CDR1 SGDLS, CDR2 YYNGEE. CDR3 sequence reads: CASSVTRAGANVLTF. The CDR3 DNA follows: TGTGCCAGCAGCGTAACCAGGGCTGGGGCCAACGTCCTGACTTTC.

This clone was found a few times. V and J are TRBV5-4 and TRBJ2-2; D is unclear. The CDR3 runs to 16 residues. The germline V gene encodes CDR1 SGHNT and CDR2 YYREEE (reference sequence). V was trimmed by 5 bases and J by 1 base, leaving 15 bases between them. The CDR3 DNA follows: TGTGCCAGCAGTGGTCCCCTAACGATGAACACCGGGGAGCTGTTTTTT. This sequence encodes CASSGPLTMNTGELFF.

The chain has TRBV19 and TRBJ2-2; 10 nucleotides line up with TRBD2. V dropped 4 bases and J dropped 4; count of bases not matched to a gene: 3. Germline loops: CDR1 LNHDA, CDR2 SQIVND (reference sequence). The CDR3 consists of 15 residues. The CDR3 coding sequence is TGTGCCAGTAGTACCAGCGGGGGGGCCACCGGGGAGCTGTTTTTT. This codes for CASSTSGGATGELFF.

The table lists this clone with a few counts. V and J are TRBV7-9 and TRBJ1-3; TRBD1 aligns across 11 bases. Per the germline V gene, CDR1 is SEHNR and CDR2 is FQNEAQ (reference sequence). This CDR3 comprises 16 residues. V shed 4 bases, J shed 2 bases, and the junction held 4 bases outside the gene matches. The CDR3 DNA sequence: TGTGCCAGCAGCTCGGACAGGGGGCTCACTGGAAACACCATATATTTT. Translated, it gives CASSSDRGLTGNTIYF.

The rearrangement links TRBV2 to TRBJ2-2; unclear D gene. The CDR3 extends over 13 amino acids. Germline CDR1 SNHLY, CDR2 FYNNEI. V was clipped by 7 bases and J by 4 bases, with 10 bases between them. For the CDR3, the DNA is TGTGCCAGCAATGTACACAGCACCGGGGAGCTGTTTTTT. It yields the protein CASNVHSTGELFF. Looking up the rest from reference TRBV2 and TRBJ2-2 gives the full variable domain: EPEVTQTPSHQVTQMGQEVILRCVPISNHLYFYWYRQILGQKVEFLVSFYNNEISEKSEIFDDQFSVERPDGSNFTLKIRSTKLEDSAMYFCASNVHSTGELFFGEGSRLTVL.

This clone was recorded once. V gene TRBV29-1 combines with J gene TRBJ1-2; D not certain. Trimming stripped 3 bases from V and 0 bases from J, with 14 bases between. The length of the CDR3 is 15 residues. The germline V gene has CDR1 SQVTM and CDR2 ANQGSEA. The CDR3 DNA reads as TGCAGCGTTGATGGAGTATTTCCCGCTAACTATGGCTACACCTTC. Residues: CSVDGVFPANYGYTF.

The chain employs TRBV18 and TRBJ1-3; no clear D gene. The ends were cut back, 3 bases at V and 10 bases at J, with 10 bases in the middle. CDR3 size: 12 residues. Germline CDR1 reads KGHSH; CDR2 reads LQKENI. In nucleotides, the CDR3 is TGTGCCAGCTCACCTGGTAGCGGGACCATATATTTT. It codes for CASSPGSGTIYF.

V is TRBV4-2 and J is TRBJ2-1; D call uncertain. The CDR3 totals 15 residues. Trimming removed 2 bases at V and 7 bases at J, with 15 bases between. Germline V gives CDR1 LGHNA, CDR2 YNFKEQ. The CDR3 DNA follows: TGTGCCAGCAGCCAACAACCCGATAGCCCAAATGAGCAGTTCTTC. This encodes CASSQQPDSPNEQFF.

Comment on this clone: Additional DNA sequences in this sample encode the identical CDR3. CDR3 residues: CASSWAGGANEKLFF. The CDR3 coding sequence is TGCGCCAGCAGCTGGGCAGGGGGCGCTAATGAAAAACTGTTTTTT. This sequence joins TRBV5-1 and TRBJ1-4, with 8 bases identical to TRBD1. The CDR3 consists of 15 residues. Germline assignment: CDR1 SGHRS and CDR2 YFSETQ. V was clipped by 3 bases and J by 3 bases; unmatched bases: 4.